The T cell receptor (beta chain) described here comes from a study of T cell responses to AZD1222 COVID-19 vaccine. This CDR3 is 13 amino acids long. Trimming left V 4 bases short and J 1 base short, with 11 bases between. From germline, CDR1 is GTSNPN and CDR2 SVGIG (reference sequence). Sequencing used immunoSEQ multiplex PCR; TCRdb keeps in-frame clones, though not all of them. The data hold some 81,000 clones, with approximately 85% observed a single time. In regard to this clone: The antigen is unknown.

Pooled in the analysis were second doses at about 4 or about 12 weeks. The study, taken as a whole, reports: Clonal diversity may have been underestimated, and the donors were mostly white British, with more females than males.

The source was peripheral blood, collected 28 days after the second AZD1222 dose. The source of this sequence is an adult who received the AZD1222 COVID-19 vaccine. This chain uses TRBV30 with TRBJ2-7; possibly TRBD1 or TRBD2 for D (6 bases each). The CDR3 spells CAWTKGGSYEQYF. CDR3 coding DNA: TGTGCCTGGACTAAGGGGGGATCCTACGAGCAGTACTTC.